The 25 T cell receptor beta chains below all came from one sample that was sequenced in a study of identical twins (dated by TCRdb to the mid-2010s). The method was 5' RACE. The instrument given in TCRdb is Illumina HiSeq 2000. The public reads were reprocessed in TCRdb via fastp at Q25 and MiXCR, keeping in-frame beta chains. Each CDR3 protein gets just one entry, which takes the most common genes and DNA from the rows behind it. The sample has some 1,600,000 distinct CDR3 sequences on record, less than 35% of them singletons. The ten largest clones add up to under 0.35% of the sample. The specimen sequenced was cord blood. The receptors shown here come from a newborn girl in good health.

V is TRBV7-2 and J is TRBJ2-3; 10 bases are a match to TRBD2. There are 15 residues in the CDR3. Trimming cost V 3 bases and J 5 bases; bases outside gene matches: 5. CDR1 is SGHTA, CDR2 FQGNSA, per germline. CDR3 nucleotide sequence: TGTGCCAGCAGCTTCGTAGCGGGAGGTAAAGATACGCAGTATTTT. Protein product: CASSFVAGGKDTQYF.

The chain carries TRBV6-6 and TRBJ2-1; the D is unclear. V was pared by 11 bases and J by 5 bases, with 10 bases between. CDR1 and CDR2 from the germline V gene are MNHNY and SVGAGI (reference sequence). This CDR3 is built from 11 residues. CDR3 nucleotides: TGTGCCGCACTCGGAAACAATGAGCAGTTCTTC. Translation gives CAALGNNEQFF.

This clonotype was seen more than once but under ten times. V usage is TRBV20-1 and J usage is TRBJ2-5, with 8 bases lining up with TRBD1. Looked up from germline, CDR1 is DFQATT and CDR2 is SNEGSKA (reference sequence). CDR3 length equals 16 residues. The V gene end was trimmed by 0 bases and the J gene end by 0 bases; junction bases not matched to a gene: 6. CDR3 protein: CSARDSDRVNQETQYF. For the CDR3, the DNA is TGCAGTGCTAGAGATTCGGACAGGGTAAACCAAGAGACCCAGTACTTC.

This clonotype has only a few counts. The chain uses TRBV6-6 and TRBJ2-1; 12 nucleotides agree with TRBD2. Germline-derived CDR1 and CDR2 are MNHNY and SVGAGI (reference sequence). Trimming cost V 11 bases and J 6 bases; bases outside gene matches: 5. The length of the CDR3 is 13 residues. The CDR3: CAGRLAGVNEQFF. CDR3 coding DNA: TGTGCCGGCCGACTAGCGGGAGTCAATGAGCAGTTCTTC.

This clonotype has more than one count but fewer than ten. The CDR3 loop reads CASSFRDTTSYEQYF. The CDR3 nucleotides are TGTGCCAGCAGCTTCCGGGACACAACATCCTACGAGCAGTACTTC. This rearrangement joins TRBV7-8 to TRBJ2-7; a weak D match, TRBD1 (6 bases). The CDR3 loop spans 15 amino acids. Germline V gene lookup returns CDR1 SGHVS and CDR2 FQNEAQ. V lost 3 bases and J 1 base, leaving 13 bases between the germline ends. The complete variable domain, with remaining parts taken from reference TRBV7-8 and TRBJ2-7, reads GAGVSQSPRYKVAKRGQDVALRCDPISGHVSLFWYQQALGQGPEFLTYFQNEAQLDKSGLPSDRFFAERPEGSVSTLKIQRTQQEDSAVYLCASSFRDTTSYEQYFGPGTRLTVT.

This clonotype was counted only a few times. The V gene is TRBV6-2 or TRBV6-3, the J gene TRBJ2-1; tentative D call: TRBD1 (6 bases). Germline V CDR1 and CDR2: MNHEY, SVGEGT. CDR3 size: 13 residues. Trimming removed 7 bases from V and 3 bases from J, with 10 bases in between. CDR3 nucleotides: TGTGCCAGCACCGACAGGTTCTACAATGAGCAGTTCTTC. Translated, it gives CASTDRFYNEQFF.

V usage is TRBV27 and J usage is TRBJ2-7; possible D gene TRBD1, 6 bases. The CDR3 is 15 amino acids. Germline loops: CDR1 MNHEY, CDR2 SMNVEV (reference sequence). The V and J ends lost 6 bases and 5 bases respectively, with 20 bases between them. Written as DNA, the CDR3 is TGTGCCAGCAGCCCGACAGGCATCCAGAGGGACGAGCAGTACTTC. Translated: CASSPTGIQRDEQYF.

In its sample, this clonotype was seen a few times. The rearrangement joins TRBV28 to TRBJ2-7, with D perhaps assigned TRBD1 or TRBD2 (5 bases each). V lost 5 bases to trimming and J lost 1 base, with 15 bases between them. Germline-derived CDR1 and CDR2 are MDHEN and SYDVKM. The CDR3 runs to 15 residues. DNA of the CDR3: TGTGCCAGCAGTCAAGAGGGGCGAGGGTCCTACGAGCAGTACTTC. As protein: CASSQEGRGSYEQYF. Full variable domain (remainder filled in from reference TRBV28 and TRBJ2-7): DVKVTQSSRYLVKRTGEKVFLECVQDMDHENMFWYRQDPGLGLRLIYFSYDVKMKEKGDIPEGYSVSREKKERFSLILESASTNQTSMYLCASSQEGRGSYEQYFGPGTRLTVT.

The chain links TRBV20-1 to TRBJ1-2; D is undetermined. Trimming stripped 0 bases from V and 2 bases from J, with 7 bases between. The length of the CDR3 is 13 residues. Germline CDR1 and CDR2: DFQATT and SNEGSKA (reference sequence). The CDR3 nucleotides are TGCAGTGCTAGAGATGGAAACAACTATGGCTACACCTTC. Its protein is CSARDGNNYGYTF.

The chain recombines TRBV2 with TRBJ2-1, with D unresolved. This CDR3 region has 14 residues. The V end was cut by 5 bases, the J end by 5 bases, with 13 bases between. Germline CDR1 and CDR2: SNHLY and FYNNEI. The CDR3 here is CASSRGIINNEQFF. Written as DNA, the CDR3 is TGTGCCAGCAGTCGAGGCATAATAAACAATGAGCAGTTCTTC.

This clonotype turned up a few times. The rearrangement links TRBV20-1 to TRBJ2-3, with 10 bases aligning to TRBD2. The CDR3 sequence is 13 residues long. In germline, CDR1 is DFQATT, CDR2 SNEGSKA (reference sequence). The CDR3, as DNA: TGCGAGGGAGGGACTAGCGGCACAGATACGCAGTATTTT. The encoded protein is CEGGTSGTDTQYF.

CDR3 nucleotides: TGTGCCAGCAGCTTCCGAGGGAGCGGGAGTAGGACCGGGGAGCTGTTTTTT. It translates to CASSFRGSGSRTGELFF. The chain employs TRBV7-8 and TRBJ2-2; 8 positions agree with TRBD2. The V gene end was trimmed by 3 bases and the J gene end by 5 bases; junction bases not matched to a gene: 11. Germline V gene lookup returns CDR1 SGHVS and CDR2 FQNEAQ. CDR3 size: 17 residues. The variable domain in full, completed from reference TRBV7-8 and TRBJ2-2, reads GAGVSQSPRYKVAKRGQDVALRCDPISGHVSLFWYQQALGQGPEFLTYFQNEAQLDKSGLPSDRFFAERPEGSVSTLKIQRTQQEDSAVYLCASSFRGSGSRTGELFFGEGSRLTVL.

The genes are TRBV5-1 and TRBJ2-1; TRBD2 aligns across 15 bases. J gave up 6 bases and V 0 bases, and 4 bases lay outside the gene matches. Germline V gene lookup returns CDR1 SGHRS and CDR2 YFSETQ. The CDR3 totals 17 residues. The CDR3 protein is CASSLDGLAGGPNEQFF. CDR3 DNA sequence: TGCGCCAGCAGCTTGGACGGACTAGCGGGGGGGCCCAATGAGCAGTTCTTC.

This clonotype appeared many times. This chain uses TRBV6-5 with TRBJ1-2, with 7 bases lining up with TRBD1. Per germline, CDR1 MNHEY and CDR2 SVGAGI. With V trimmed by 0 bases and J by 5 bases, 0 bases remained unmatched. This CDR3 is 13 amino acids long. The CDR3 DNA reads as TGTGCCAGCAGTTACTCGACAGGGTATGGCTACACCTTC. Translated: CASSYSTGYGYTF.

This clonotype was detected only a few times. V gene TRBV20-1 combines with J gene TRBJ2-5; D could derive from TRBD1 or TRBD2 (5 bases each). Trimming removed 0 bases at V and 6 bases at J, with 11 bases between. The CDR3 extends over 13 amino acids. CDR1 and CDR2 from the germline V gene are DFQATT and SNEGSKA (reference sequence). The CDR3 nucleotides are TGCAGTGCTAGAGATGTGAGGGGCCAGACCCAGTACTTC. It translates to CSARDVRGQTQYF.

V is TRBV20-1 and J is TRBJ2-5, with 10 bases identical to TRBD1. Per the germline V gene, CDR1 is DFQATT and CDR2 is SNEGSKA (reference sequence). Unmatched junction bases numbered 0, after V lost 7 bases and J lost 4 bases. The CDR3 runs 11 residues. The CDR3 here is CSGQGAETQYF. DNA for the CDR3: TGCAGTGGACAGGGGGCAGAGACCCAGTACTTC.

V and J are TRBV20-1 and TRBJ2-1; D gene uncertain. Trimming removed 0 bases at V and 5 bases at J, with 14 bases between. CDR3 length: 15 amino acids. Germline V CDR1 and CDR2: DFQATT, SNEGSKA (reference sequence). CDR3 bases: TGCAGTGCTAGAGAGGCCTACCGATATGACAATGAGCAGTTCTTC. Residues: CSAREAYRYDNEQFF.

This clonotype was detected a few times. J is TRBJ2-1 and V is TRBV2; D call uncertain. The CDR3 loop spans 13 amino acids. Trimming left V 8 bases short and J 2 bases short, with 10 bases between. CDR1 and CDR2 from the germline V gene are SNHLY and FYNNEI. This CDR3 is CASQSTTYNEQFF. DNA of the CDR3: TGTGCCAGCCAAAGCACTACCTACAATGAGCAGTTCTTC.

This chain uses TRBV11-2 with TRBJ2-5, with a weak D call TRBD1 (6 bases). The V end was cut by 5 bases, the J end by 4 bases, with 20 bases between. From germline, CDR1 is SGHAT and CDR2 FQNNGV. This CDR3 is built from 16 residues. The CDR3 coding sequence is TGTGCCAGCAGCCCTTTTGGTTTGTTGGGGGCAGAGACCCAGTACTTC. It is translated as CASSPFGLLGAETQYF.

The chain is built from TRBV6-1 and TRBJ2-1; no firm D call. The CDR3 loop spans 12 amino acids. V was shortened by 8 bases and J by 2 bases, with 7 bases between the two germline ends. The germline CDR1 and CDR2 sequences are MNHNS and SASEGT. In nucleotides, the CDR3 is TGTGCCAGCCGGACGACCTACAATGAGCAGTTCTTC. Translation: CASRTTYNEQFF.

This clonotype was seen a few times. The chain links TRBV3-1 to TRBJ2-1; TRBD2 matches at 10 bases. Germline V gene sequence: CDR1 LGHDT, CDR2 YNNKEL (reference sequence). This CDR3 comprises 17 residues. V trimming: 0 bases; J trimming: 3 bases; junction bases outside the gene matches: 5. In DNA, the CDR3 is TGTGCCAGCAGCCAAGATGTACTAGCGGGATACTACAATGAGCAGTTCTTC. Protein product: CASSQDVLAGYYNEQFF.

This clonotype was found a few times. V usage is TRBV5-1 and J usage is TRBJ2-5; D not certain. Trimming removed 0 bases from V and 5 bases from J, with 17 bases in between. Germline loops: CDR1 SGHRS, CDR2 YFSETQ. The length of the CDR3 is 16 residues. The CDR3 region is CASSLASYSRLETQYF. The CDR3 DNA follows: TGCGCCAGCAGCTTGGCCTCTTACAGTCGGTTGGAGACCCAGTACTTC.

The table lists this clonotype with a few counts. This may come from a read error, since a much larger clone is one base off. The chain is built from TRBV7-8 and TRBJ2-7, with D perhaps matching TRBD2 (5 bases). Deletions cut 3 bases from V and 0 bases from J, with 9 bases between. Germline CDR1 is SGHVS and CDR2 is FQNEAQ. The CDR3 runs 14 residues. In DNA form, the CDR3 reads TGTGCCAGCAGCTTGGAGCGGAACTCCTACGAGCAGTACTTC. It translates to CASSLERNSYEQYF.

This clonotype was seen only a few times. V usage is TRBV6-1 and J usage is TRBJ2-3; a weak D match, TRBD1 (5 bases). Germline values: CDR1 MNHNS, CDR2 SASEGT. This CDR3 is built from 14 residues. Trimming left V 7 bases short and J 0 bases short, with 11 bases between. The CDR3 here is CASMNPGSTDTQYF. The CDR3 DNA is TGTGCCAGCATGAACCCAGGGAGCACAGATACGCAGTATTTT.

The chain couples TRBV10-3 to TRBJ1-1; D is ambiguous. Germline assignment: CDR1 ENHRY and CDR2 SYGVKD. Trimming took 6 bases from V and 0 from J, leaving 11 bases between them. The CDR3 totals 14 residues. The CDR3 loop is CAISGPTMNTEAFF. CDR3 in DNA: TGTGCCATCAGCGGACCGACGATGAACACTGAAGCTTTCTTT.